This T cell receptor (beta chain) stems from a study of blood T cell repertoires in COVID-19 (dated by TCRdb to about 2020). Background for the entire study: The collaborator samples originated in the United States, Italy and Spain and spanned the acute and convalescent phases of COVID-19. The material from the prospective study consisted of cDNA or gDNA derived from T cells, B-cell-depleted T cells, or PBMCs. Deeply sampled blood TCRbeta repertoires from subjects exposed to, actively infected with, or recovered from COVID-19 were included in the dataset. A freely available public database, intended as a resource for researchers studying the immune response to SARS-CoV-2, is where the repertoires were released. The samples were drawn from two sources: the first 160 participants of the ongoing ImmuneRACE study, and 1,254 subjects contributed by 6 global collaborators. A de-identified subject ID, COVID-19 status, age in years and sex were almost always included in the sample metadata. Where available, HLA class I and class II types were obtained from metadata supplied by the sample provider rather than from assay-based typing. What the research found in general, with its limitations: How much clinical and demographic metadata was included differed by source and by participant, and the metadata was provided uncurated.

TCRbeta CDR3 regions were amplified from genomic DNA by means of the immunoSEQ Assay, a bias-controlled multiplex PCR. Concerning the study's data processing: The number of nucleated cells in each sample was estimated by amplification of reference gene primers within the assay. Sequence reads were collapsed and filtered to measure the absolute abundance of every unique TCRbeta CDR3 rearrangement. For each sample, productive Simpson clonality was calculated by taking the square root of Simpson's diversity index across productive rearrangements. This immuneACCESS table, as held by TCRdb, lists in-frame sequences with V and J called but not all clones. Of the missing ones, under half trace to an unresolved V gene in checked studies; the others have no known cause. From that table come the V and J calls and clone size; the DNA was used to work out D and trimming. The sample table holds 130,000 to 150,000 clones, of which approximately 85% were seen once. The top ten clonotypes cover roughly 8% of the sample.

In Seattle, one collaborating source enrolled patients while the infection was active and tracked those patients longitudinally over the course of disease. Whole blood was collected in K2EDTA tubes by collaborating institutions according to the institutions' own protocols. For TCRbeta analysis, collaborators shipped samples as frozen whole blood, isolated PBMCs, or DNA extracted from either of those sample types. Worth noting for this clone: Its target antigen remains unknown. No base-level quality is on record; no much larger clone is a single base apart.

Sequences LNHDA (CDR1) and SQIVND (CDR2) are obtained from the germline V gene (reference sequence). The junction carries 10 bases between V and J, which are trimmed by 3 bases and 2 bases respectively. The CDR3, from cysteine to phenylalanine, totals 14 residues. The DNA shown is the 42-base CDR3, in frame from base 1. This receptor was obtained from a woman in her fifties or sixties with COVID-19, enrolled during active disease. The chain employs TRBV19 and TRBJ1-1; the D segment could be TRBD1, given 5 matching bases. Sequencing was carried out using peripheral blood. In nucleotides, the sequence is TGTGCCAGTAGTATCCCAGACAGTAACACTGAAGCTTTCTTT. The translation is CASSIPDSNTEAFF.